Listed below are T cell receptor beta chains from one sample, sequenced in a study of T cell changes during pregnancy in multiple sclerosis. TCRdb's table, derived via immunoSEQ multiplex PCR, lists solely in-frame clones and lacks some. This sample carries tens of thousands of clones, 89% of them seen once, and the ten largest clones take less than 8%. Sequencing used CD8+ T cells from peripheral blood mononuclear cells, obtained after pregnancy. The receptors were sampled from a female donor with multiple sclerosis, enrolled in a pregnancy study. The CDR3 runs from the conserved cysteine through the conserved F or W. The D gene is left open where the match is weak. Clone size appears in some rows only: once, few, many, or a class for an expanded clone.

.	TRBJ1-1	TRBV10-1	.	TGCGCCAGCAGCTCACACGACATAAACACTGAAGCTTTCTTT	CASSSHDINTEAFF
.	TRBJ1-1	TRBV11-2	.	TGTGCCAGCAGCTTAGGAGGGACAATGAACACTGAAGCTTTCTTT	CASSLGGTMNTEAFF
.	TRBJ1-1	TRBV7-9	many	TGTGCCAGCAGCTTGGCGGCCAACACTGAAGCTTTCTTT	CASSLAANTEAFF
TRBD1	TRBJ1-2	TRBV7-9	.	TGTGCCAGCACCGGGGTGGTCGGGACAGATTACTATGGCTACACCTTC	CASTGVVGTDYYGYTF
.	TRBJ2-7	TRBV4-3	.	TGCGCCAGCAGCCAAGATGACAAGACCTCCTACGAGCAGTACTTC	CASSQDDKTSYEQYF
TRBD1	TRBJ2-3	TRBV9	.	TGTGCCAGCAGCGATTCGAGGGACAGTAGCACAGATACGCAGTATTTT	CASSDSRDSSTDTQYF
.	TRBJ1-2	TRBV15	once	TGTGCCACCAGCAGCCCGGGACAAGAGGCTTTGAGAGGCTACACCTTC	CATSSPGQEALRGYTF
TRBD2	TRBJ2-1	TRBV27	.	TGTGCCAGCAGTTCCCCAGGACTAGCGGGATCGAATGAGCAGTTCTTC	CASSSPGLAGSNEQFF
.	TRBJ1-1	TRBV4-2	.	TGTGCCAGCAGTCCTTCCTATGGGGGCATGGAAGCTTTCTTT	CASSPSYGGMEAFF
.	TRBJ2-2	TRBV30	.	TGTGCCTGGAGTGTGGGACAGAACACCGGGGAGCTGTTTTTT	CAWSVGQNTGELFF
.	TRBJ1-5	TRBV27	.	TGTGCCAGCAGTTCGGGGGGCTGGCCCCAGCATTTT	CASSSGGWPQHF
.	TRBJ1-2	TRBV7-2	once	TGTGCCAGCAGCTTAAACCCCCTCTCTACTGGCTACACCTTC	CASSLNPLSTGYTF
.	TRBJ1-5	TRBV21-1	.	TGTGCCAGCCCGATGCCCGGGGGAATCGGTCAGCCCCAGCATTTT	CASPMPGGIGQPQHF
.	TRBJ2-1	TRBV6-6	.	TGTGCCAGCAGTTACTCGTCTAATGAGCAGTTCTTC	CASSYSSNEQFF
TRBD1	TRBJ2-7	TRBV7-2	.	TGTGCCAGCAGCTCAACAGGGGAAGGGGGCGAGCAGTACTTC	CASSSTGEGGEQYF
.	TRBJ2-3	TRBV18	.	TGTGCCAGCTCACCAGAACCGTTCAGAGGCATCCCAGATACGCAGTATTTT	CASSPEPFRGIPDTQYF
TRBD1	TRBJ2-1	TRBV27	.	TGTGCCAGCAGTCAAACCACGACAGGGGGCCTCTACAATGAGCAGTTCTTC	CASSQTTTGGLYNEQFF
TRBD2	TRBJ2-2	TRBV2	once	TGTGCCAGCGGGGTAGACGGCGGGAGGGCGAACACCGGGGAGCTGTTTTTT	CASGVDGGRANTGELFF
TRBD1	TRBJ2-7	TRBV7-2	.	TGTGCCAGCAGTCTGGACAGGGGTAGCTCCTACGAGCAGTACTTC	CASSLDRGSSYEQYF
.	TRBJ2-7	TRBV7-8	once	TGTGCCAGCAGCTATCAAGCGGGGACATACGAGCAGTACTTC	CASSYQAGTYEQYF
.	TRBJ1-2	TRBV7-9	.	TGTGCCAGCAGCTCCCGCTGGGGGGATGGCTACACCTTC	CASSSRWGDGYTF
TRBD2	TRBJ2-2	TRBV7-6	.	TGTGCCAGCAGCTTAGAGCGGGAGGTGGTAGCCGGGGAGCTGTTTTTT	CASSLEREVVAGELFF
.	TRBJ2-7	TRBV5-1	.	TGCGCCAGCAGCCGGGGGTCCAACTACGAGCAGTACTTC	CASSRGSNYEQYF
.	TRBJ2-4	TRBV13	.	TGTGCCAGCAGCTTAGCCTGGCGAGCGCAAGCCAAAAACATTCAGTACTTC	CASSLAWRAQAKNIQYF
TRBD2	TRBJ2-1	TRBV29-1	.	TGCAGCGTAGGGAGGAGTCTAGCGGGAGAGGGGGACCTCAATGAGCAGTTCTTC	CSVGRSLAGEGDLNEQFF
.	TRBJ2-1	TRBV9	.	TGTGCCAGCAGCCTAACTCCGGGGTCGAGCTCCTACAATGAGCAGTTCTTC	CASSLTPGSSSYNEQFF
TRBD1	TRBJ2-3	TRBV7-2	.	TGTGCCAGCAGCTTTGCAGGGGGCACGGATACGCAGTATTTT	CASSFAGGTDTQYF
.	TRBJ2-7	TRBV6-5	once	TGTGCCAGCAGCCTAACCCGCATAGGGGTCTACGAGCAGTACTTC	CASSLTRIGVYEQYF
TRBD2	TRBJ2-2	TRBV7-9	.	TGTGCCAGGTCTAGCGGGAGGGGAGACACCGGGGAGCTGTTTTTT	CARSSGRGDTGELFF
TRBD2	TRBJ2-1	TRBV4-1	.	TGCGCCAGCAGCCAAGAGGGGGGGAAAATGTTACATGAGCAGTTCTTC	CASSQEGGKMLHEQFF
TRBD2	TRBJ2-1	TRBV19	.	TGTGCCAGTAGTATTAATGAGGGGCGGGGGGGCAATGAGCAGTTCTTC	CASSINEGRGGNEQFF
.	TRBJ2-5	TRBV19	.	TGTGCCAGTAGTGTCGTTGCGGGAATATTGGAGACCCAGTACTTC	CASSVVAGILETQYF
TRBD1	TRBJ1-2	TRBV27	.	TGTGCCAGCAGTTCCGACAGGGGGAATGGCTACACCTTC	CASSSDRGNGYTF
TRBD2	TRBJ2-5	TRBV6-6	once	TGTGCCAGCAGTTACTTCGGGGGGCAAGAGACCCAGTACTTC	CASSYFGGQETQYF
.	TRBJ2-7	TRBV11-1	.	TGTGCCAGCAGCGCCTGGACTGACTCCTACGAGCAGTACTTC	CASSAWTDSYEQYF
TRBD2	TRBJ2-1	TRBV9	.	TGTGCCAGCAGCGTAGACCTAGCGGGCAATGAGCAGTTCTTC	CASSVDLAGNEQFF
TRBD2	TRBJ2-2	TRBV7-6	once	TGTGCCAGCAGCTTTGGACTAGCGGAAGGCGGGGACACCGGGGAGCTGTTTTTT	CASSFGLAEGGDTGELFF
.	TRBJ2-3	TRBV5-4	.	TGTGCCAGCAGCTTCTGGCGGGCCCCAGATACGCAGTATTTT	CASSFWRAPDTQYF
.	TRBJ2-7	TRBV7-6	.	TGTGCCAGCAGCCCCCGGGATCTTCTCTACGAGCAGTACTTC	CASSPRDLLYEQYF